This T cell receptor (beta chain) was obtained from a study of blood T cell repertoires in COVID-19. Trimming at V came to 3 bases and at J to 2 bases, leaving 2 bases not matched to a gene. The germline V gene has CDR1 KGHSH and CDR2 LQKENI. The CDR3 extends over 14 amino acids. The study drew participants aged about 18 to 95 years from roughly 25 US areas. TCRdb's table, derived via immunoSEQ multiplex PCR, lists solely in-frame clones and lacks some. The table records about 230,000 clones, approximately 89% of them present only once. A remark on this clone: Other DNA sequences from this sample encode an identical CDR3 as well.

Sequenced: PBMCs or T cells enriched from blood (not recorded which). The TCR sequence derives from a woman aged 25 to 39 with acute COVID-19. The chain combines TRBV18 with TRBJ2-7; 9 bases are shared with TRBD1. CDR3 residues: CASSPGQGTYEQYF. In DNA, the CDR3 is TGTGCCAGCTCACCGGGACAGGGTACCTACGAGCAGTACTTC.